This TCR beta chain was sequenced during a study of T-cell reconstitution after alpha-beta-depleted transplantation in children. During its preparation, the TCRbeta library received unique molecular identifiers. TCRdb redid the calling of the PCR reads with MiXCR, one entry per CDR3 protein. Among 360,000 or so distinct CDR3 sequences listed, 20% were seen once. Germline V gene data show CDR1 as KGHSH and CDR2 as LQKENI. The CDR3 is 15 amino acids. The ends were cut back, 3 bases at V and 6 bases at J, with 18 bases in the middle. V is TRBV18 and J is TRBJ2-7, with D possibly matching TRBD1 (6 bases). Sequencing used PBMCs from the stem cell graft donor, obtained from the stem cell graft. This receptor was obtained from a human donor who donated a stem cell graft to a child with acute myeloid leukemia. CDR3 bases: TGTGCCAGCTCACCTCGGGACAAACAGTTCTCCGAGCAGTACTTC. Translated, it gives CASSPRDKQFSEQYF.